This entry is about one T cell receptor beta chain. This CDR3 is built from 12 residues. Clones were read by immunoSEQ multiplex PCR, and TCRdb kept only the in-frame ones, dropping some. Of 140,000 to 150,000 clones listed, around 80% are singletons. This sample was taken from a study of blood T cell repertoires in COVID-19. This chain uses TRBV21-1 with TRBJ1-2; the table's D call, TRBD1, has no DNA check behind it. TRBV21-1 is a pseudogene. This clonotype was sampled from a man between 50 and 59 years old with acute or convalescent COVID-19. Material for sequencing was peripheral blood. The CDR3 reads CASSKGLYGYTF. The DNA for the CDR3 is TGTGCCAGCAGCAAAGGGCTCTATGGCTACACCTTC.